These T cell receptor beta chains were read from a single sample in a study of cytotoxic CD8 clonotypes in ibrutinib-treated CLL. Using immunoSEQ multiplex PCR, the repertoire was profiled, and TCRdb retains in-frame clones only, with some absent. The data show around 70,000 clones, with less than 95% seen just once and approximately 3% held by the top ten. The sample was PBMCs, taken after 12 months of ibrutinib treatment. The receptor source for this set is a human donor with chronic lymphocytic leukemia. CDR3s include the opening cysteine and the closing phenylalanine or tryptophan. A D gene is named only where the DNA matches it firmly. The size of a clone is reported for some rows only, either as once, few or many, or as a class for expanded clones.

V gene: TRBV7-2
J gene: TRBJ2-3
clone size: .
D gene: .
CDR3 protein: CASSLAGTSTDTQYF
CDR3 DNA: TGTGCCAGCAGCTTAGCAGGGACTAGCACAGATACGCAGTATTTT

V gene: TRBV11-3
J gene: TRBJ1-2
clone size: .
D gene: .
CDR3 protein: CASSSGRGYGYTF
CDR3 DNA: TGTGCCAGCAGCTCGGGGCGCGGCTATGGCTACACCTTC

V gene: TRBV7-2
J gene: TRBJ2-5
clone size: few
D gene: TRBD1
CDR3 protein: CASSLAFDRGRTQYF
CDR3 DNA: TGTGCCAGCAGCTTAGCCTTCGACAGGGGGCGTACCCAGTACTTC

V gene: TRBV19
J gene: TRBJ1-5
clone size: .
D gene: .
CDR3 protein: CASSRGRIGNQPQHF
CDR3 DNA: TGTGCCAGTAGTAGGGGTAGGATAGGCAATCAGCCCCAGCATTTT

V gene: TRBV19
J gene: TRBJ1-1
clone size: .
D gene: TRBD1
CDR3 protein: CASRDRGNTEAFF
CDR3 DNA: TGTGCCAGTCGAGACAGGGGTAACACTGAAGCTTTCTTT

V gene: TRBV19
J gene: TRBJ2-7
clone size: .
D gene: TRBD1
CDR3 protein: CASTISRQGSYEQYF
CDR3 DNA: TGTGCCAGTACCATTAGCCGACAGGGGTCCTACGAGCAGTACTTC

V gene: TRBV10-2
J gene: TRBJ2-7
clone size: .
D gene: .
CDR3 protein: CASSPRLGTEDYEQYF
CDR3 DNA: TGCGCCAGCAGTCCACGACTCGGGACGGAAGACTACGAGCAGTACTTC

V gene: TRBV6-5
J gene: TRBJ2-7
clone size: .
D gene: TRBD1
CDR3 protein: CASRQQGARYEQYF
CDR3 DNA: TGTGCCAGCAGGCAACAGGGGGCGCGCTACGAGCAGTACTTC

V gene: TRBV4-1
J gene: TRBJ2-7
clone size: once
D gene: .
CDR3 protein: CASSQGQGGGTYEQYF
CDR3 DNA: TGCGCCAGCAGCCAAGGGCAAGGGGGAGGAACCTACGAGCAGTACTTC

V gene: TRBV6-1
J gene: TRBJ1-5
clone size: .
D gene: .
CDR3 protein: CASSYQPQHF
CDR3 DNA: TGTGCCAGCAGCTATCAGCCCCAGCATTTT

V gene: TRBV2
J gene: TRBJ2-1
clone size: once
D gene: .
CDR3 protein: CASSERGSRVDNEQFF
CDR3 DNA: TGTGCCAGCAGTGAAAGGGGCTCTAGGGTTGACAATGAGCAGTTCTTC

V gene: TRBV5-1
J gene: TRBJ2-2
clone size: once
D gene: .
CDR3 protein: CASSPEDSTGELFF
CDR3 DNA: TGCGCCAGCAGCCCGGAGGACAGCACCGGGGAGCTGTTTTTT

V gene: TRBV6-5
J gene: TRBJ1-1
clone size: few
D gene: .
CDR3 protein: CASTRAGTEAFF
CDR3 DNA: TGTGCCAGCACCAGGGCCGGCACTGAAGCTTTCTTT

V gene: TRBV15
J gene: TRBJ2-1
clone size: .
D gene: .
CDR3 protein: CATSRDRGNEQFF
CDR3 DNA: TGTGCCACCAGCAGAGATCGAGGGAATGAGCAGTTCTTC

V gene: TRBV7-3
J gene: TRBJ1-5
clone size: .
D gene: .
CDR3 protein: CASGQTNSNQPQHF
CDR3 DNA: TGTGCCAGCGGGCAGACTAATAGCAATCAGCCCCAGCATTTT

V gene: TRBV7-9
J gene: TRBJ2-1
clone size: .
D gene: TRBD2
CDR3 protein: CASSPSIAHSGRSYNEQFF
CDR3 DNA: TGTGCCAGCAGCCCCTCAATCGCCCATAGCGGGAGGAGCTACAATGAGCAGTTCTTC

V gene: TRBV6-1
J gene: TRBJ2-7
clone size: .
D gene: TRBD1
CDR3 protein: CASSTPGTATYEQYF
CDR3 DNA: TGTGCCAGCAGTACTCCGGGGACAGCGACCTACGAGCAGTACTTC

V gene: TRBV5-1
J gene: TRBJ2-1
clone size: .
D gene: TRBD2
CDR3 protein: CASSWILAGVSNEQFF
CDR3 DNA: TGCGCCAGCAGCTGGATACTAGCGGGAGTATCAAATGAGCAGTTCTTC

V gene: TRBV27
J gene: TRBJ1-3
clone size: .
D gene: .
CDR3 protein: CASSPMSGNTIYF
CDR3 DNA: TGTGCCAGCAGTCCCATGAGCGGAAACACCATATATTTT

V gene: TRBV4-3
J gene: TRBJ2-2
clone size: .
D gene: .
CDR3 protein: CASSQDKDTGELFF
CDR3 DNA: TGCGCCAGCAGCCAAGATAAGGACACCGGGGAGCTGTTTTTT

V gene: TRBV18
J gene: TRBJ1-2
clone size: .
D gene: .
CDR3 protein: CASSPIMTPTRDYGYTF
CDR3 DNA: TGTGCCAGCTCACCGATTATGACACCGACCAGAGACTATGGCTACACCTTC

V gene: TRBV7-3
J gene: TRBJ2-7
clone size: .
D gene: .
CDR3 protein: CASSLTRTRVTEQYF
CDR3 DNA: TGTGCCAGCAGCTTAACAAGGACACGGGTGACCGAGCAGTACTTC

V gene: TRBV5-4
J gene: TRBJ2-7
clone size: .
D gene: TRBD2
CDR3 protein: CASSGTRVEEQYF
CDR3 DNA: TGTGCCAGTTCCGGGACTAGGGTTGAGGAGCAGTACTTC